Presented here are 14 T cell receptor beta chains from one specimen sequenced in a study of cytomegalovirus exposure and HLA in healthy donors. PCR involved 60 Vbeta and 13 Jbeta primers. Measured with immunoSEQ multiplex PCR; TCRdb has only the in-frame clones, and not every one. The top ten clones hold less than 3% of a sample with about 200,000 clones, just under 70% of them seen once. What was sequenced was PBMCs. These receptors were obtained from a middle-aged man in good health and CMV-seropositive.

This clone was seen a few times. The chain couples TRBV6-1 to TRBJ2-7; 8 bases match TRBD2. The CDR3 spans 13 residues. Germline V lookup: CDR1 MNHNS, CDR2 SASEGT. V was pared by 4 bases and J by 3 bases, with 2 bases of the junction left unmatched. CDR3 nucleotides: TGTGCCAGCAGTGGCCGGGGGGGCTACGAGCAGTACTTC. Residues: CASSGRGGYEQYF.

The genes are TRBV2 and TRBJ2-5; D is ambiguous. This CDR3 comprises 14 residues. Trimming left V 1 base short and J 2 bases short, with 8 bases between. Germline CDR1 reads SNHLY; CDR2 reads FYNNEI. The CDR3 DNA reads as TGTGCCAGCAGTGAAGGAGCGTGGCAAGAGACCCAGTACTTC. Translation: CASSEGAWQETQYF.

The chain uses TRBV4-1 and TRBJ2-2, with a possible D match to TRBD2 (6 bases). Germline assignment: CDR1 MGHRA and CDR2 YSYEKL. The V end lost 5 bases, the J end lost 4 bases, and 14 bases lay between the germline ends. The CDR3 extends over 15 amino acids. The CDR3 nucleotides are TGCGCCAGCAGCTCCCTCCGACTAGGCACCGGGGAGCTGTTTTTT. Protein product: CASSSLRLGTGELFF.

The chain links TRBV28 to TRBJ1-1, with D perhaps TRBD1 (5 bases). The V and J ends lost 6 bases and 1 base respectively, with 15 bases between them. Germline V gene lookup returns CDR1 MDHEN and CDR2 SYDVKM. The CDR3 has 15 amino acids. For the CDR3, the DNA is TGTGCCAGCAGCCCTCCTCCGGGGGGGAACACTGAAGCTTTCTTT. Protein product: CASSPPPGGNTEAFF.

J is TRBJ2-3 and V is TRBV25-1, with 10 bases aligning to TRBD2. Per germline, CDR1 MGHDK and CDR2 SYGVNS. The junction had 6 bases not matched to a gene; V was cut back by 5 bases and J by 4 bases. The CDR3 loop spans 15 amino acids. The CDR3: CASSIAGGLADTQYF. CDR3 in DNA: TGTGCCAGCAGTATAGCGGGGGGATTGGCAGATACGCAGTATTTT.

V and J are TRBV25-1 and TRBJ2-3, with TRBD2 as a possible D gene (6 bases). Trimming stripped 2 bases from V and 3 bases from J, with 12 bases between. CDR3 size: 15 residues. Germline V CDR1 and CDR2: MGHDK, SYGVNS. CDR3 protein: CASSEGGLGTDTQYF. The CDR3, as DNA: TGTGCCAGCAGTGAAGGAGGGTTAGGGACAGATACGCAGTATTTT.

The chain has TRBV7-9 and TRBJ2-7; perhaps TRBD1 as D (6 bases). V lost 5 bases and J 4 bases, leaving 15 bases between the germline ends. The CDR3 has 14 amino acids. The germline CDR1 and CDR2 sequences are SEHNR and FQNEAQ (reference sequence). The CDR3 sequence is CASSLGGQSYEQYF. CDR3 nucleotides: TGTGCCAGCAGCCTAGGGGGACAATCATACGAGCAGTACTTC.

This clone came up once. The J gene is TRBJ1-3, the V gene TRBV7-9, with 7 bases lining up with TRBD1. The germline CDR1 and CDR2 sequences are SEHNR and FQNEAQ (reference sequence). With 5 bases clipped from V and 3 bases from J, the junction kept 13 bases outside the gene matches. There are 17 residues in the CDR3. The CDR3 DNA reads as TGTGCCAGCAGCCGTCCAGGGGGTGGCCAAGGTGGAAACACCATATATTTT. It yields the protein CASSRPGGGQGGNTIYF.

The chain combines TRBV6-6 with TRBJ1-4, with 7 positions matching TRBD1. In germline, CDR1 is MNHNY, CDR2 SVGAGI (reference sequence). The CDR3 spans 13 residues. V shed 9 bases and J 5 bases; nucleotides not matched to a gene: 6. This CDR3 reads CASAGQLNEKLFF. DNA for the CDR3: TGTGCCAGTGCGGGACAGCTAAATGAAAAACTGTTTTTT.

The chain joins TRBV6-1 to TRBJ2-7, with 7 positions matching TRBD1. V was clipped by 10 bases and J by 2 bases; unmatched bases: 8. The germline CDR1 and CDR2 sequences are MNHNS and SASEGT. This CDR3 is built from 13 residues. This chain's CDR3 is CATAETGTYEQYF. CDR3 in DNA: TGTGCCACGGCCGAGACAGGGACCTACGAGCAGTACTTC.

This clone was observed a handful of times. The chain is built from TRBV10-3 and TRBJ1-5, with a weak D call TRBD1 (5 bases). The germline V and J ends were trimmed by 0 bases and 7 bases, with 10 bases remaining between them. The germline V gene has CDR1 ENHRY and CDR2 SYGVKD. This CDR3 spans 14 amino acids. CDR3 sequence reads: CAISESRAGQPQHF. CDR3 in DNA: TGTGCCATCAGTGAGTCTAGGGCAGGGCAGCCCCAGCATTTT.

The count of this clone is one. V and J are TRBV6-5 and TRBJ1-3; 7 bases fit TRBD1. The germline V gene has CDR1 MNHEY and CDR2 SVGAGI. The CDR3 contains 15 residues. With V trimmed by 2 bases and J by 0 bases, 1 base remained unmatched. The CDR3 region has the DNA TGTGCCAGCAGTTACGGGGACAGCTCTGGAAACACCATATATTTT. It yields the protein CASSYGDSSGNTIYF.

The chain couples TRBV4-1 to TRBJ1-1; D might be TRBD1 (5 bases). CDR1 is MGHRA and CDR2 is YSYEKL in the germline V gene. V lost 4 bases, J lost 4 bases, and 19 bases lay in between. CDR3 length equals 16 residues. The CDR3 DNA follows: TGCGCCAGCAGCCGACTGGGCTGGGGCGGCGGCACTGAAGCTTTCTTT. Translation gives CASSRLGWGGGTEAFF.

This clone appeared a few times. The chain has TRBV5-1 and TRBJ2-1, with 7 bases aligning to TRBD1. This CDR3 contains 15 residues. The ends lost 4 bases at V and 3 bases at J; junction bases unmatched: 7. Looked up from germline, CDR1 is SGHRS and CDR2 is YFSETQ. CDR3 in amino acids: CASSPSGQNYNEQFF. In DNA, the CDR3 is TGCGCCAGCAGCCCATCGGGACAGAACTACAATGAGCAGTTCTTC.